These T cell receptor beta chains were read from a single sample in a study of OX40 agonist ivuxolimab in advanced cancers. The method was immunoSEQ multiplex PCR; TCRdb's version includes in-frame clones alone and lacks a portion of them. The sample gives 34,000 or so clones, about four fifths of which show up once; around a fifth is in the top ten. The sequenced sample was CD4+ or CD8+ T cells sorted from blood, obtained in a trial of the OX40 agonist ivuxolimab. These TCRs come from an adult with an advanced solid tumor such as melanoma, head and neck, liver or kidney cancer. Both conserved end residues are part of each CDR3. A D gene is named only where the DNA matches it firmly.

V	D	CDR3
TRBV5-1	.	CASSLGSGMDQPQHF
TRBV6-1	.	CASTVDGGGAYEQYF
TRBV19	TRBD1	CASSPSQQGNSPLHF
TRBV5-8	.	CASSLDWGQPQHF
TRBV6-5	.	CASSSTVAEKLFF
TRBV15	TRBD1	CATRDRGANYGYTF
TRBV29-1	.	CSVRGGGIGGNEQFF
TRBV7-2	TRBD1	CASSLSDRGTQYF
TRBV6-5	.	CASRYNYGYTF
TRBV30	.	CAWSPQETQYF
TRBV6-5	.	CASRSASEPNQPQHF
TRBV7-2	.	CASSSARGEAFF
TRBV7-9	.	CASSLQETQYF
TRBV29-1	.	CSVDRVDYGYTF
TRBV18	.	CASSPGSLSYEQYF
TRBV18	.	CASSLGRASTGELFF
TRBV28	TRBD2	CASSNLAGGYNEQFF
TRBV19	.	CASSIAGAGLAGELFF
TRBV4-2	.	CASSQDEDTLSYEQYF
TRBV5-1	.	CASSFGSTDTQYF
TRBV6-5	TRBD2	CASSYSRLAGGEQYF
TRBV7-8	TRBD2	CASSQRPGLGDEQYF
TRBV11-2	TRBD2	CASSLNRLAGGGTYEQYF
TRBV19	.	CATRTGATNEKLFF
TRBV28	.	CASLERQGRYGYTF
TRBV6-5	.	CASSYEGGRTDTQYF
TRBV7-9	.	CASNLLGAYNEQFF
TRBV25-1	.	CASSGGRQDSGANVLTF
TRBV19	TRBD1	CASSITWTGTLYEQYF
TRBV27	TRBD2	CASSSTPSGGVYNEQFF
TRBV18	.	CASSPPADPTSGNTIYF
TRBV9	TRBD2	CASSVEPSGSNGEQYF
TRBV7-2	.	CASSLGFNQPQHF
TRBV5-5	.	CASSLVVTAGNTIYF
TRBV4-3	.	CASSQEWNQGPVYGYTF
TRBV19	TRBD2	CASSPMGTSGSWETQYF
TRBV4-2	.	CASSPRGQPGNTIYF
TRBV7-7	TRBD2	CASSLGPAGGGNTQYF
TRBV7-3	TRBD2	CASTPPLRTSGRGEQYF
TRBV30	.	CAWSTIRYYGYTF
TRBV7-2	.	CASSLALARRATEAFF
TRBV7-2	.	CASSLELNTEAFF
TRBV4-2	.	CASSQDLIRQGEQFF